This record covers a single T cell receptor (beta chain). RNA and DNA were co-extracted from about 20-30 mg of unsorted bulk tissue. This record belongs to a study of tumor-infiltrating lymphocytes in primary liver carcinoma. V was cut by 6 bases and J by 0 bases, with 15 bases left in between. Germline V gives CDR1 MNHNS, CDR2 SASEGT. The CDR3 totals 15 residues. Starting from around 0.45 ug of total RNA, TCR beta cDNA was produced with a primer in the constant region. Amplification in three nested multiplex PCR rounds with slightly modified ARM-PCR gave rise to TCR beta libraries. Investigators reported that the first two PCR rounds, at about 11 cycles each, used TRBV1-TRBV30 forward primers with a C-beta reverse primer. TCRdb redid the calling of the multiplex PCR reads with MiXCR, one entry per CDR3 protein. The table includes approximately 22,000 distinct CDR3 sequences, roughly three quarters detected once.

The sequence was collected from a man aged 35-49 years with primary liver carcinoma and hepatitis B virus infection. The sample taken for sequencing was liver tumor tissue from sampling region 1. The subset: tumor region T1, superior pole. This chain joins TRBV6-1 and TRBJ2-7; the D call may be TRBD1 or TRBD2 (6 bases each). The chain's CDR3 is CASSLGGSSSYEQYF. As DNA, the CDR3 is TGTGCCAGCAGCCTGGGGGGCAGTAGCTCCTACGAGCAGTACTTC.